The 17 T cell receptor beta chains below all came from one sample that was sequenced in a study of regulatory T cells in long-lasting Graves disease. Arm-PCR of CDR3 regions and iRepertoire HTBI primers were used to build TCR beta libraries. TCRdb reprocessed the multiplex PCR reads via MiXCR and lists one record per CDR3 protein. This sample has under 500,000 distinct CDR3 sequences, with 20% found just once. Time point given: persistent/refractory GD, antithyroid drugs over 5 years with positive TRAb. The TCR library used RNA extracted from PBMCs. The sequencing used peripheral blood mononuclear cells (PBMCs), collected when the disease was refractory, from a patient treated with antithyroid drugs. The receptor source for this set is a female donor with Graves disease.

The J gene is TRBJ1-5, the V gene TRBV27; 7 bases are shared with TRBD1. This CDR3 is built from 13 residues. The V gene's germline CDR1 is MNHEY and CDR2 SMNVEV (reference sequence). V lost 5 bases, J lost 6 bases, and 4 bases stayed unmatched. CDR3 sequence (DNA): TGTGCCAGCAGTACGACAGGGCTTCAGCCCCAGCATTTT. Translating it yields CASSTTGLQPQHF.

This clonotype was counted many times. This chain connects TRBV5-1 to TRBJ1-2; D is possibly TRBD1 (5 bases). Looked up from germline, CDR1 is SGHRS and CDR2 is YFSETQ. The ends were cut back, 0 bases at V and 0 bases at J, with 15 bases in the middle. There are 17 residues in the CDR3. The CDR3 DNA sequence: TGCGCCAGCAGCTTGGAACCAGGGCGGCGCGCTAACTATGGCTACACCTTC. As protein: CASSLEPGRRANYGYTF. The full variable domain, completed using reference TRBV5-1 and TRBJ1-2, is KAGVTQTPRYLIKTRGQQVTLSCSPISGHRSVSWYQQTPGQGLQFLFEYFSETQRNKGNFPGRFSGRQFSNSRSEMNVSTLELGDSALYLCASSLEPGRRANYGYTFGSGTRLTVV.

The chain employs TRBV6-1 and TRBJ2-7, with D tentatively TRBD1 or TRBD2 (5 bases each). The CDR3 covers 11 residues. The germline gives CDR1 MNHNS, CDR2 SASEGT. V lost 6 bases and J lost 6, with 9 bases in between. CDR3 residues: CASRNGGEQYF. The CDR3 nucleotides are TGTGCCAGCAGGAATGGGGGCGAGCAGTACTTC.

The rearrangement uses TRBV29-1 and TRBJ2-2; D gene unclear. The germline V gene encodes CDR1 SQVTM and CDR2 ANQGSEA. Trimming shortened V by 7 bases and J by 7 bases, and 10 bases separated the two germline ends. The CDR3 sequence is 11 residues long. CDR3 coding DNA: TGCAGCGCCAGAAGCATCGGGGAGCTGTTTTTT. The encoded protein is CSARSIGELFF.

V usage is TRBV7-2 and J usage is TRBJ1-5; 8 bases match TRBD1. The trim removed 1 base at V and 9 bases at J, leaving 8 bases unmatched. In germline, CDR1 is SGHTA, CDR2 FQGNSA. The CDR3 extends over 15 amino acids. CDR3 residues: CASSLGGQGGWPQHF. The CDR3 DNA follows: TGTGCCAGCAGCTTAGGTGGACAGGGAGGGTGGCCCCAGCATTTT.

The rearrangement links TRBV20-1 to TRBJ2-7; D remains unclear. The CDR3 is 13 amino acids. V dropped 6 bases and J dropped 1 base, with 13 bases sitting between them. From germline, CDR1 is DFQATT and CDR2 SNEGSKA (reference sequence). The CDR3 nucleotides are TGCAGTGCCACCGACGCGGTATCCTACGAGCAGTACTTC. Its protein product is CSATDAVSYEQYF.

The chain joins TRBV25-1 to TRBJ1-1, with 7 nucleotides matching TRBD1. With V trimmed by 7 bases and J by 3 bases, 5 bases remained unmatched. The CDR3 is made up of 13 amino acids. Germline values: CDR1 MGHDK, CDR2 SYGVNS. The CDR3 loop reads CASMVDRDTEAFF. DNA of the CDR3: TGTGCCAGCATGGTCGACAGGGACACTGAAGCTTTCTTT.

This chain joins TRBV7-9 and TRBJ2-7; 7 bases map to TRBD1. This CDR3 region has 14 residues. Germline V lookup: CDR1 SEHNR, CDR2 FQNEAQ (reference sequence). The V and J ends lost 5 bases and 3 bases, in that order; junction bases with no gene match: 7. CDR3 residues: CASSGMTGFYEQYF. CDR3 DNA sequence: TGTGCCAGCAGCGGCATGACAGGGTTCTACGAGCAGTACTTC. Full variable domain (outside the CDR3, taken from reference TRBV7-9 and TRBJ2-7): DTGVSQNPRHKITKRGQNVTFRCDPISEHNRLYWYRQTLGQGPEFLTYFQNEAQLEKSRLLSDRFSAERPKGSFSTLEIQRTEQGDSAMYLCASSGMTGFYEQYFGPGTRLTVT.

This clonotype occurred once. The chain couples TRBV13 to TRBJ2-7; 9 nucleotides match TRBD2. The germline CDR1 and CDR2 sequences are PRHDT and FYEKMQ (reference sequence). The CDR3 has 14 amino acids. V was clipped by 5 bases and J by 3 bases; unmatched bases: 5. Here the CDR3 reads CASSHGTSNYEQYF. In DNA, the CDR3 is TGTGCCAGCAGCCACGGGACTAGCAACTACGAGCAGTACTTC.

This clonotype was seen ten or more times. The V and J genes are TRBV29-1 and TRBJ2-5, with 8 bases identical to TRBD2. CDR3 length: 15 residues. Per the germline V gene, CDR1 is SQVTM and CDR2 is ANQGSEA. The V segment lost 3 bases and the J segment 5 bases; nucleotides outside the gene matches: 11. The CDR3 nucleotides are TGCAGCGTTGACCAGGGTAGCGGGATCATCGAGACCCAGTACTTC. It specifies CSVDQGSGIIETQYF.

There are many counts of this clonotype. The gene calls are TRBV28 and TRBJ2-2, with D perhaps matching TRBD1 or TRBD2 (6 bases each). Germline CDR1 and CDR2: MDHEN and SYDVKM. V lost 3 bases, J lost 6 bases, and 29 bases lay in between. CDR3 length equals 20 residues. CDR3 in amino acids: CASSLPGALGIGSDAGELFF. CDR3 DNA: TGTGCCAGCAGTTTGCCAGGGGCTTTGGGCATCGGGAGCGATGCCGGGGAGCTGTTTTTT.

This clonotype was seen repeatedly, ten times or more. The rearrangement links TRBV6-1 to TRBJ1-2; perhaps TRBD1 as D (6 bases). Per germline, CDR1 MNHNS and CDR2 SASEGT. This CDR3 is built from 14 residues. V was cut by 6 bases and J by 0 bases, with 11 bases left in between. The CDR3 region has the DNA TGTGCCAGCAGAGACAGGAGGGCTAACTATGGCTACACCTTC. It translates to CASRDRRANYGYTF.

The sample holds a few counts of this clonotype. The rearrangement links TRBV20-1 to TRBJ2-5, with 9 bases lining up with TRBD2. The length of the CDR3 is 15 residues. Germline CDR1 and CDR2: DFQATT and SNEGSKA (reference sequence). Trimming took 1 base from V and 5 from J; bases not matched to a gene: 8. The CDR3 reads CSARGSSGRWETQYF. The CDR3 DNA sequence: TGCAGTGCTAGAGGGAGTAGCGGGAGATGGGAGACCCAGTACTTC.

This clonotype showed up many times. This chain links TRBV6-1 with TRBJ2-5, with D perhaps matching TRBD1 (5 bases). V was clipped by 8 bases and J by 4 bases, with 17 bases between them. The CDR3 has 14 amino acids. Germline lookup yields CDR1 MNHNS and CDR2 SASEGT. For the CDR3, the DNA is TGTGCCAGCCAAAGAAATCAGGGAAGAGAGACCCAGTACTTC. Translation: CASQRNQGRETQYF.

Concerning this clonotype: This likely stems from a read error, as it lies one base from a far larger clone. Likely a read error: the CDR3 ends without its conserved phenylalanine or tryptophan. The chain recombines TRBV6-2 or TRBV6-3 with TRBJ1-1; tentative D call: TRBD1 (5 bases). From germline, CDR1 is MNHEY and CDR2 SVGEGT. Trimming took 5 bases from V and 4 from J, leaving 17 bases between them. This CDR3 comprises 15 residues. Here the CDR3 DNA reads TGTGCCAGCAGTGAATTTTGGGGCGCGGGCACTGAAGCTTTCTCT. Translating gives CASSEFWGAGTEAFS.

About this clonotype: A read error may explain this, as a much larger clone is one base away. This rearrangement joins TRBV29-1 to TRBJ2-5; a possible D gene is TRBD1 (6 bases). The DNA end is a closer match to TRBJ2-7, so the J assignment may be wrong. Per germline, CDR1 SQVTM and CDR2 ANQGSEA. The CDR3 is 12 residues long. CDR3 region: CSVGAGVSEQYF. In DNA, the CDR3 is TGCAGCGTTGGGGCAGGGGTTTCCGAGCAGTACTTC.

This clonotype has a handful of counts. V and J are TRBV18 and TRBJ2-6; tentatively, D is TRBD1 (5 bases). CDR3 size: 17 residues. Germline V gives CDR1 KGHSH, CDR2 LQKENI. V lost 4 bases and J lost 2, with 15 bases in between. CDR3 nucleotide sequence: TGTGCCAGCTCACGAACCGACAGCCGAGCTGGGGCCAACGTCCTGACTTTC. As protein: CASSRTDSRAGANVLTF.